Listed below are T cell receptor beta chains from one sample, sequenced in a study of T cell responses to AZD1222 COVID-19 vaccine. Profiled with immunoSEQ multiplex PCR; TCRdb holds only in-frame clones, not every one. The sample carries approximately 52,000 clones, roughly 90% recorded once. The specimen was peripheral blood, collected 28 days after the second AZD1222 dose. The origin of the receptors is an adult who received the AZD1222 COVID-19 vaccine. CDR3s include the opening cysteine and the closing phenylalanine or tryptophan. The D gene is left open where the match is weak. Not every row has a clone size; where given, it reads once, few, many or a size class.

>TRBJ2-1|TRBV21-1|-|-
CASSKGQGADEQFF
TGTGCCAGCAGCAAAGGACAGGGGGCGGATGAGCAGTTCTTC
>TRBJ2-1|TRBV13|-|-
CASSFRTGIPYNEQFF
TGTGCCAGCAGCTTCCGTACAGGGATCCCTTACAATGAGCAGTTCTTC
>TRBJ2-2|TRBV6-1|-|few
CASSEVRPGELFF
TGTGCCAGCAGTGAAGTCAGGCCCGGGGAGCTGTTTTTT
>TRBJ2-3|TRBV5-1|TRBD1|-
CASRQGATDTQYF
TGCGCCAGCCGACAGGGAGCCACAGATACGCAGTATTTT
>TRBJ1-4|TRBV11-2|-|-
CASSLSPTLEKLFF
TGTGCCAGCAGCTTATCTCCGACGCTTGAAAAACTGTTTTTT
>TRBJ2-5|TRBV28|-|-
CASSLGGSETQYF
TGTGCCAGCAGTTTAGGGGGGAGTGAGACCCAGTACTTC
>TRBJ2-1|TRBV6-1|-|-
CASSETWWDEQFF
TGTGCCAGCAGTGAAACATGGTGGGATGAGCAGTTCTTC
>TRBJ1-5|TRBV19|-|-
CASSIRGIGNQPQHF
TGTGCCAGTAGTATCCGAGGGATCGGCAATCAGCCCCAGCATTTT
>TRBJ2-2|TRBV5-1|TRBD2|-
CASSLEAGDTGELFF
TGCGCCAGCAGCTTGGAGGCGGGAGACACCGGGGAGCTGTTTTTT
>TRBJ2-5|TRBV6-5|-|-
CASTSGVGETQYF
TGTGCCAGCACTAGTGGTGTAGGGGAGACCCAGTACTTC
>TRBJ1-1|TRBV18|-|-
CASSARDGREAFF
TGTGCCAGCTCAGCCCGGGACGGGCGAGAAGCTTTCTTT
>TRBJ2-1|TRBV24-1|TRBD2|-
CATSGPTSLPPYNEQFF
TGTGCCACCAGTGGCCCGACTAGCCTACCCCCCTACAATGAGCAGTTCTTC
>TRBJ2-1|TRBV27|-|-
CASSSLPGRYNEQFF
TGTGCCAGCAGCTCCTTACCGGGACGGTACAATGAGCAGTTCTTC
>TRBJ2-1|TRBV15|TRBD2|few
CATSRDKGLARGEQFF
TGTGCCACCAGCAGAGATAAGGGACTAGCCCGTGGTGAGCAGTTCTTC
>TRBJ2-3|TRBV28|-|-
CASSPTRERTQYF
TGTGCCAGCAGCCCTACTAGAGAGAGGACGCAGTATTTT
>TRBJ2-7|TRBV10-3|-|-
CAISEGTRDEQYF
TGTGCCATCAGTGAAGGGACCCGAGACGAGCAGTACTTC
>TRBJ1-5|TRBV7-2|-|once
CASSLYREEPQHF
TGTGCCAGCAGCTTATACAGGGAGGAGCCCCAGCATTTT
>TRBJ1-6|TRBV28|-|-
CASSLPGASSYNSPLHF
TGTGCCAGCAGTTTACCGGGGGCGAGCTCCTATAATTCACCCCTCCACTTT
>TRBJ1-3|TRBV9|-|-
CASSVVEDSRAGNTIYF
TGTGCCAGCAGCGTAGTAGAGGACAGTCGGGCTGGAAACACCATATATTTT
>TRBJ2-2|TRBV30|-|-
CAWSVRGGTGELFF
TGTGCCTGGAGTGTACGAGGCGGAACCGGGGAGCTGTTTTTT
>TRBJ1-2|TRBV10-3|TRBD1|-
CAISAIPGQGKNYGYTF
TGTGCCATCAGTGCTATCCCAGGACAGGGGAAAAACTATGGCTACACCTTC
>TRBJ2-3|TRBV15|-|-
CATSRAGRTDTQYF
TGTGCCACCAGCAGAGCAGGGCGCACAGATACGCAGTATTTT
>TRBJ2-1|TRBV9|-|-
CASSLGGREQFF
TGTGCCAGCAGCTTGGGGGGGCGTGAGCAGTTCTTC
>TRBJ2-1|TRBV4-1|-|few
CASSQDQGHEQFF
TGCGCCAGCAGCCAAGATCAGGGGCATGAGCAGTTCTTC
>TRBJ2-3|TRBV9|-|-
CASSPRSGGTDTQYF
TGTGCCAGCAGCCCCCGCAGCGGCGGCACAGATACGCAGTATTTT
>TRBJ1-2|TRBV7-6|-|-
CASSLGTRTANYGYTF
TGTGCCAGCAGCTTAGGGACACGGACAGCAAACTATGGCTACACCTTC
>TRBJ2-7|TRBV2|TRBD2|-
CASGGTSGRVPYEQYF
TGTGCCAGCGGAGGGACTAGCGGGAGGGTGCCCTACGAGCAGTACTTC
>TRBJ1-5|TRBV10-3|-|-
CAISDSYSNQPQHF
TGTGCCATCAGTGACAGCTATAGCAATCAGCCCCAGCATTTT
>TRBJ1-4|TRBV2|-|once
CASSESRVGKLFF
TGTGCCAGCAGTGAAAGCAGGGTAGGAAAACTGTTTTTT
>TRBJ1-5|TRBV28|-|-
CASSFLKGGNSNQPQHF
TGTGCCAGCAGTTTCCTTAAGGGGGGGAATAGCAATCAGCCCCAGCATTTT
>TRBJ2-5|TRBV3-1/TRBV3-2|TRBD2|-
CASSQDGSGRVLETQYF
TGTGCCAGCAGCCAAGACGGCAGCGGGAGGGTCCTAGAGACCCAGTACTTC
>TRBJ2-1|TRBV27|TRBD1|-
CASRTGGGHEQFF
TGTGCCAGCAGGACAGGGGGCGGGCATGAGCAGTTCTTC
>TRBJ1-5|TRBV6-1|TRBD1|-
CASSEGQGAFNQPQHF
TGTGCCAGCAGTGAGGGACAGGGAGCTTTCAATCAGCCCCAGCATTTT
>TRBJ1-5|TRBV28|TRBD1|-
CASSFSGGAGQPQHF
TGTGCCAGCAGTTTCTCAGGGGGCGCGGGTCAGCCCCAGCATTTT
>TRBJ1-6|TRBV6-1|-|-
CASSEDPSGGSPLHF
TGTGCCAGCAGTGAAGATCCCTCCGGCGGTTCACCCCTCCACTTT
>TRBJ1-1|TRBV9|TRBD1|-
CASGQGRQAFF
TGTGCCAGCGGACAGGGGAGGCAAGCTTTCTTT
>TRBJ2-1|TRBV3-1/TRBV3-2|TRBD2|-
CASSQTSGGSYNEQFF
TGTGCCAGCAGCCAAACTAGCGGGGGATCCTACAATGAGCAGTTCTTC
>TRBJ2-2|TRBV18|-|-
CASSPDRTNTGELFF
TGTGCCAGCTCACCCGACAGGACGAACACCGGGGAGCTGTTTTTT
>TRBJ2-7|TRBV18|-|-
CASSRQEGLEVYEQYF
TGTGCCAGCTCGAGACAGGAGGGCCTAGAGGTTTACGAGCAGTACTTC
>TRBJ1-1|TRBV5-6|-|-
CASSFLDREAFF
TGTGCCAGCAGCTTCCTGGACCGAGAGGCTTTCTTT
>TRBJ1-6|TRBV6-1|TRBD1|few
CASSERWGQGGHF
TGTGCCAGCAGTGAAAGATGGGGACAGGGTGGTCACTTT